The 18 T cell receptor beta chains in this list originate from one sample, sequenced in a study of tumor and adjacent non-tumor tissue in lung cancer. Three rounds of nested PCR, following a modified ARM-PCR protocol, produced the TCRbeta library. One entry per CDR3 protein results from TCRdb running MiXCR on the multiplex PCR reads. This sample has about 48,000 distinct CDR3 sequences; about 68% occur once, and the top ten carry approximately 28%. The template was RNA from unsorted bulk tissue. More than 3 cm separated this lung sample from the edge of the tumor. Sequenced: distant non-tumor lung tissue. These receptor sequences come from an older woman with non-small cell lung cancer.

This clonotype turned up a few times. Just one base apart from a much larger clone, this may be a read error. The chain recombines TRBV20-1 with TRBJ2-3; D might be TRBD2 (5 bases). V was shortened by 5 bases and J by 6 bases, with 33 bases between the two germline ends. Germline CDR1 DFQATT, CDR2 SNEGSKA (reference sequence). CDR3 length: 19 residues. CDR3 residues: CSAPRNTLFSLVGVDTQYF. The CDR3 nucleotides read TGCAGTGCTCCTCGCAACACCCTTTTCTCCCTAGTGGGAGTCGATACGCAGTATTTT.

This clonotype was seen a few times. One end of the junction varies from germline; a read error may be responsible. V usage is TRBV5-6 and J usage is TRBJ1-1; no clear D. The germline CDR1 and CDR2 sequences are SGHDT and YYEEEE. CDR3 size: 13 residues. The CDR3 region is CASSLGFYTEALF. As DNA, the CDR3 is TGTGCCAGCAGCTTGGGTTTTTACACTGAAGCTTTATTT.

As for this clonotype: An end of the junction differs from the germline gene, which may be a read error. The chain links TRBV29-1 to TRBJ2-1; a weak D match, TRBD1 (5 bases). The length of the CDR3 is 12 residues. Germline V gene sequence: CDR1 SQVTM, CDR2 ANQGSEA. As DNA, the CDR3 is TGTAACGTTGATTCAGGGTACATTGAGCAGTTCTTC. It yields the protein CNVDSGYIEQFF.

Of note for this clonotype: Germline and junction disagree at one end, which may indicate a read error. The rearrangement uses TRBV29-1 and TRBJ2-7, with TRBD2 matching over 10 bases. The CDR3 extends over 16 amino acids. Germline CDR1 reads SQVTM; CDR2 reads ANQGSEA. CDR3 DNA sequence: TGCAGCGTTGAAGGAGTAGCGGGAGGCAATTCCTACGTGCAGTACTTC. It specifies CSVEGVAGGNSYVQYF.

This clonotype was recorded at least ten times. The chain employs TRBV20-1 and TRBJ2-1, with D perhaps matching TRBD2 (5 bases). V lost 6 bases and J 0 bases, leaving 9 bases between the germline ends. The CDR3 runs to 13 residues. Germline V lookup: CDR1 DFQATT, CDR2 SNEGSKA (reference sequence). The CDR3: CSAGDISYNEQFF. As DNA, the CDR3 is TGCAGTGCGGGAGATATCTCCTACAATGAGCAGTTCTTC.

This chain uses TRBV6-5 with TRBJ2-7; 9 bases fit TRBD1. This CDR3 is built from 14 residues. CDR1 is MNHEY, CDR2 SVGAGI, per germline. Unmatched junction bases numbered 8, after V lost 9 bases and J lost 2 bases. The CDR3 DNA is TGTGCCAGTAATACTAGGACAGGGGCCTACGAGCAGTACTTC. It is translated as CASNTRTGAYEQYF.

This clonotype was counted only a few times. CDR3 in amino acids: CASRAALLNQPQHF. CDR3 DNA: TGTGCCTCTCGCGCAGCACTCCTTAATCAGCCCCAGCATTTT. This chain connects TRBV19 to TRBJ1-5; D gene ambiguous. The V gene lost 11 bases and the J gene lost 4 bases, with 18 bases spanning the gap. The V gene's germline CDR1 is LNHDA and CDR2 SQIVND (reference sequence). This CDR3 is 14 amino acids long.

The rearrangement joins TRBV28 to TRBJ2-7, with 9 bases aligning to TRBD2. This CDR3 is 13 amino acids long. Germline CDR1 is MDHEN and CDR2 is SYDVKM. The ends lost 9 bases at V and 2 bases at J; junction bases unmatched: 5. The chain's CDR3 is CASRTSATYEQYF. The CDR3 DNA sequence: TGTGCCAGTCGGACTAGCGCGACCTACGAGCAGTACTTC.

With regard to this clonotype: The conserved final phenylalanine or tryptophan is absent from the CDR3, which likely points to a read error. The chain combines TRBV6-5 with TRBJ2-1; D is unresolved. The germline CDR1 and CDR2 sequences are MNHEY and SVGAGI. The CDR3 loop spans 16 amino acids. V dropped 0 bases and J dropped 6 bases, with 15 bases sitting between them. The CDR3 sequence is CASSYSPRLWPNEQFL. The CDR3 bases are TGTGCCAGCAGTTACTCTCCACGCTTATGGCCCAATGAGCAGTTCCTT.

In regard to this clonotype: One end of the junction fails to match germline, which may point to a read error. The rearrangement links TRBV28 to TRBJ1-4, with 9 nucleotides matching TRBD1. CDR1 and CDR2 from the germline V gene are MDHEN and SYDVKM. The length of the CDR3 is 14 residues. CDR3 loop: CASSGDRENEKLLF. Here the CDR3 DNA reads TGTGCCAGCAGTGGGGACAGGGAGAATGAAAAACTATTATTT.

This clonotype showed up many times. The V gene is TRBV20-1, the J gene TRBJ2-5; D is unclear. The length of the CDR3 is 12 residues. CDR1 is DFQATT, CDR2 SNEGSKA, per germline (reference sequence). Trimming removed 3 bases from V and 5 bases from J, with 10 bases in between. This CDR3 is CSARPDGETQYF. CDR3 bases: TGCAGTGCTAGGCCCGATGGGGAGACCCAGTACTTC.

Details on this clonotype: Compared with germline, one end of the junction differs, possibly owing to a read error. V is TRBV4-2 and J is TRBJ2-3, with 8 bases fitting TRBD2. Germline V lookup: CDR1 LGHNA, CDR2 YNFKEQ. This CDR3 spans 16 amino acids. As DNA, the CDR3 is TGTACCAGCAGCGTTCGGCTAGCGGGTGAAATGGATACGCAGTATTTT. Translated: CTSSVRLAGEMDTQYF.

This clonotype has a handful of counts. One base away lies a much larger clone, so this may be a sequencing read error. V is TRBV10-3 and J is TRBJ2-5; the D gene is possibly TRBD1 (5 bases). The CDR3 contains 14 residues. Germline CDR1 is ENHRY and CDR2 is SYGVKD. The CDR3 sequence is CVISPTDSQETQYF. The CDR3 coding sequence is TGTGTCATCAGTCCGACAGACAGCCAAGAGACCCAGTACTTC.

There are many counts of this clonotype. The chain carries TRBV6-1 and TRBJ2-1; D not certain. This CDR3 is 16 amino acids long. Germline lookup yields CDR1 MNHNS and CDR2 SASEGT. Trimming stripped 7 bases from V and 3 bases from J, with 19 bases between. CDR3 sequence reads: CASILRAFQLYNEQFF. Written as DNA, the CDR3 is TGTGCCAGCATTTTACGGGCCTTCCAACTCTACAATGAGCAGTTCTTC.

Remarks on this clonotype: A read error is possible here, since a much larger clone lies one base away. The chain joins TRBV30 to TRBJ2-5; the D call may be TRBD1 or TRBD2 (6 bases each). The CDR3 runs to 19 residues. CDR1 and CDR2 from the germline V gene are GTSNPN and SVGIG (reference sequence). CDR3 region: CARSPFGGAFLPIQETQYF. The CDR3 DNA follows: TGTGCCAGGAGTCCATTCGGGGGCGCGTTCCTGCCGATTCAAGAGACCCAGTACTTC.

This clonotype turned up a few times. The CDR3 loop reads CSAKTSGIDNEQFF. As DNA, the CDR3 is TGCAGTGCTAAGACCAGCGGGATAGACAATGAGCAGTTCTTC. The rearrangement uses TRBV20-1 and TRBJ2-1, with TRBD2 matching over 7 bases. Germline V gene lookup returns CDR1 DFQATT and CDR2 SNEGSKA (reference sequence). The ends lost 4 bases at V and 5 bases at J; junction bases unmatched: 8. The CDR3 consists of 14 residues.

On this clonotype: This may arise from a read error, as a much more abundant clone is one base away. The gene calls are TRBV5-6 and TRBJ1-1, with a tentative D call TRBD1 (5 bases). Germline values: CDR1 SGHDT, CDR2 YYEEEE. The CDR3 is 13 amino acids. The CDR3 loop reads CASSLFSDTGAFF. The CDR3 nucleotides read TGTGCCAGCAGCCTATTTTCGGACACTGGAGCTTTCTTT.

On this clonotype itself: A read error is possible here, since a much larger clone lies one base away. The chain joins TRBV28 to TRBJ2-7; D ambiguous. The CDR3 extends over 11 amino acids. Germline CDR1 MDHEN, CDR2 SYDVKM. CDR3 sequence reads: CASTHSYDQYF. DNA for the CDR3: TGTGCCAGCACTCATTCCTACGATCAGTACTTC.